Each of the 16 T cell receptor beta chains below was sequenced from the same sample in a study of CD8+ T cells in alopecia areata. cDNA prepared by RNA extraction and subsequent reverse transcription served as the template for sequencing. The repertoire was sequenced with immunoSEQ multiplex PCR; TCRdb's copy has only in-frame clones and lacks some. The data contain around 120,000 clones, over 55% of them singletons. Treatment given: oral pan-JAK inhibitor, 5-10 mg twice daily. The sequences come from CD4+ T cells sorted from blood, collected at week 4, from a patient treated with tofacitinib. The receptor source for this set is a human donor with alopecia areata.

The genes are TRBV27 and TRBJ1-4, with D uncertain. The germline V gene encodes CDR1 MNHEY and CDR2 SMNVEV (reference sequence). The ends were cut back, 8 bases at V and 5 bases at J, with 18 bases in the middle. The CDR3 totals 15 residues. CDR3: CASSPERVLNEKLFF. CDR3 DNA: TGTGCCAGCTCACCGGAGCGGGTGTTGAATGAAAAACTGTTTTTT.

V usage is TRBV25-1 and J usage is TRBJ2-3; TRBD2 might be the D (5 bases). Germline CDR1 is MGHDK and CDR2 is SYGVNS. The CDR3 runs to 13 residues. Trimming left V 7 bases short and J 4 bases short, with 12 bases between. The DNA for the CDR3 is TGTGCCAGCACCGGGGTTGTTGCAGATACGCAGTATTTT. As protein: CASTGVVADTQYF.

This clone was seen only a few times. CDR3 residues: CASSLERVGNSPLHF. The CDR3 DNA sequence: TGCGCCAGCAGCCTCGAACGTGTGGGTAATTCACCCCTCCACTTT. The genes are TRBV4-3 and TRBJ1-6; D is unresolved. Trimming removed 4 bases at V and 6 bases at J, with 13 bases between. The CDR3 runs to 15 residues. Germline values: CDR1 LGHNA, CDR2 YSLEER.

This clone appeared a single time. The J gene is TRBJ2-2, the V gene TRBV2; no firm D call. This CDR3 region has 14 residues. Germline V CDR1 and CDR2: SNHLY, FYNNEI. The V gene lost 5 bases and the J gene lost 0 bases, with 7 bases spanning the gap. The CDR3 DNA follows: TGTGCCAGCAGTAATCTAGCGAACACCGGGGAGCTGTTTTTT. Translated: CASSNLANTGELFF.

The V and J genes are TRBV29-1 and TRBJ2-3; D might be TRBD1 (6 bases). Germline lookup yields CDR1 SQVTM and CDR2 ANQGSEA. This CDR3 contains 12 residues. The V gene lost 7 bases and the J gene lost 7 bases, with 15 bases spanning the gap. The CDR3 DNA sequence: TGCAGCGCTGAGGGGGTTGTGAATACGCAGTATTTT. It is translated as CSAEGVVNTQYF.

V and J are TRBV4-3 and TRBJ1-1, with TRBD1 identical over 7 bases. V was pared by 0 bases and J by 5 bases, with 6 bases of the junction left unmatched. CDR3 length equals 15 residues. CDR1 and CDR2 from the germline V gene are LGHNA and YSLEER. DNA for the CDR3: TGCGCCAGCAGCCAAGATCGACAGGGAATAACTGAAGCTTTCTTT. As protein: CASSQDRQGITEAFF.

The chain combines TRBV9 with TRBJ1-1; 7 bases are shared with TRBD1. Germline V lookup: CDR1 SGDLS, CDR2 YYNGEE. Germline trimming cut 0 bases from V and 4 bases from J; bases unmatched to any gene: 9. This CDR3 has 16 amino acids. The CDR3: CASSVGDRTQGTEAFF. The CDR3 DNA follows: TGTGCCAGCAGCGTAGGGGACAGAACCCAGGGCACTGAAGCTTTCTTT.

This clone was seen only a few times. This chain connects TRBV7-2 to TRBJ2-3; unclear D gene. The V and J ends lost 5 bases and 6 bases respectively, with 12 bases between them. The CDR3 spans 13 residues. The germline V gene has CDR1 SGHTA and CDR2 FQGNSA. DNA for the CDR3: TGTGCCAGCAGCCGTTACAGTGGGGATACGCAGTATTTT. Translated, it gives CASSRYSGDTQYF.

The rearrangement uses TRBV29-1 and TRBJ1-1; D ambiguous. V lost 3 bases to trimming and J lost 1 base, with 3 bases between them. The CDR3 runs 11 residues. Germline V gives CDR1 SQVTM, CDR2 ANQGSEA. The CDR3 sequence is CSVDPNTEAFF. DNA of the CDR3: TGCAGCGTTGATCCGAACACTGAAGCTTTCTTT. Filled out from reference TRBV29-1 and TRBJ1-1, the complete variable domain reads SAVISQKPSRDICQRGTSLTIQCQVDSQVTMMFWYRQQPGQSLTLIATANQGSEATYESGFVIDKFPISRPNLTFSTLTVSNMSPEDSSIYLCSVDPNTEAFFGQGTRLTVV.

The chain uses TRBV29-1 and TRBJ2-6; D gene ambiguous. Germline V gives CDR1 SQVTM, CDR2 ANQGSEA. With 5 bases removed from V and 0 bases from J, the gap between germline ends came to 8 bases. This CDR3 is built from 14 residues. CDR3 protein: CSVRTYSGANVLTF. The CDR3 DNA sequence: TGCAGCGTTCGAACTTACTCTGGGGCCAACGTCCTGACTTTC.

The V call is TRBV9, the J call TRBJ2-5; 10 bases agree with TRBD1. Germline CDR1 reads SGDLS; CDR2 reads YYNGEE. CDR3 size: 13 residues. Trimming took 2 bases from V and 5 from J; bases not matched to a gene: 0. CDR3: CASSVGQGETQYF. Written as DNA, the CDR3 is TGTGCCAGCAGCGTGGGACAGGGGGAGACCCAGTACTTC.

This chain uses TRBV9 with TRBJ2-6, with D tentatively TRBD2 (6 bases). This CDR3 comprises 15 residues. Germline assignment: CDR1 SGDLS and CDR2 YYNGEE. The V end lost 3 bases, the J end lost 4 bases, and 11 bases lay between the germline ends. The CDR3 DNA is TGTGCCAGCAGCGCCCAGGGAGGAGGGGCCAACGTCCTGACTTTC. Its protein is CASSAQGGGANVLTF.

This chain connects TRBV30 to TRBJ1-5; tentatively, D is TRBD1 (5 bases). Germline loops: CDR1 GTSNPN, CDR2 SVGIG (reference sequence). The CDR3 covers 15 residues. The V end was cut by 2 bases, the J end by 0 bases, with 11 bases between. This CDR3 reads CAWSRDGYSNQPQHF. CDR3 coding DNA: TGTGCCTGGAGTCGGGACGGATATAGCAATCAGCCCCAGCATTTT.

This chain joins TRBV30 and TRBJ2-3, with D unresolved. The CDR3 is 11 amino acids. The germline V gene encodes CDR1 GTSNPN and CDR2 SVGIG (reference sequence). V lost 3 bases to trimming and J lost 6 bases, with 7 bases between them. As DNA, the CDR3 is TGTGCCTGGAGGGCTAGGGATACGCAGTATTTT. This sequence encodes CAWRARDTQYF.

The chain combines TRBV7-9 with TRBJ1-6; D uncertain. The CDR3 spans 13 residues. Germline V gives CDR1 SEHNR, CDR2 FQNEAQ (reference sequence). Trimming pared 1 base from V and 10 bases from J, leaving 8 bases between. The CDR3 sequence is CASSLGEGSPLHF. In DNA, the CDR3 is TGTGCCAGCAGCTTAGGGGAGGGCTCACCCCTCCACTTT.

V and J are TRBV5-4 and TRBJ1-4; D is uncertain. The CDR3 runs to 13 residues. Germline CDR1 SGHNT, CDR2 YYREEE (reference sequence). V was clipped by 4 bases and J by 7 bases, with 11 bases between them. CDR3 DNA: TGTGCCAGCAGCCTGGGAGGGTTTGAAAAACTGTTTTTT. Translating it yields CASSLGGFEKLFF. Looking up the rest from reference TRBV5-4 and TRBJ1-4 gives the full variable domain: ETGVTQSPTHLIKTRGQQVTLRCSSQSGHNTVSWYQQALGQGPQFIFQYYREEENGRGNFPPRFSGLQFPNYSSELNVNALELDDSALYLCASSLGGFEKLFFGSGTQLSVL.